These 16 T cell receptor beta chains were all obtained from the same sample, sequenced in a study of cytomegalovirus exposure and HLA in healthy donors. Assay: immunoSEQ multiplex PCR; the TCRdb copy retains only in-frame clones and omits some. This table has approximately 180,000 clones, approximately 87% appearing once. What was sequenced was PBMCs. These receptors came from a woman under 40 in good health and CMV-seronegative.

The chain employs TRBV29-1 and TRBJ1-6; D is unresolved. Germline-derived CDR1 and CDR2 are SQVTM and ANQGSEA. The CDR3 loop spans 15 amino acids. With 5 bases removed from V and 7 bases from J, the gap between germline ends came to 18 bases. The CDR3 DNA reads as TGCAGCGTTACCACGGGCCTGTCGGGAAATTCACCCCTCCACTTT. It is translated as CSVTTGLSGNSPLHF.

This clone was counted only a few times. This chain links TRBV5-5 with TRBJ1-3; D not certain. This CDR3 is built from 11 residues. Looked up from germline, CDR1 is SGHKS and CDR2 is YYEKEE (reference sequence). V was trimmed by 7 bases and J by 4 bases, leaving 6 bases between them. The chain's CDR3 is CASSVGNTIYF. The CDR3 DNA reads TGTGCCAGCTCAGTGGGAAACACCATATATTTT.

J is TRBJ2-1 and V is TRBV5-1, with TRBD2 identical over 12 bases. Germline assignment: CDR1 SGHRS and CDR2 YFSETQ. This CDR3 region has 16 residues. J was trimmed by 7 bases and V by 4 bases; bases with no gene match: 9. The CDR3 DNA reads TGCGCCAGCAGCAACCGAGGGCTAGCGGGGGGGAATGAGCAGTTCTTC. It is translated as CASSNRGLAGGNEQFF.

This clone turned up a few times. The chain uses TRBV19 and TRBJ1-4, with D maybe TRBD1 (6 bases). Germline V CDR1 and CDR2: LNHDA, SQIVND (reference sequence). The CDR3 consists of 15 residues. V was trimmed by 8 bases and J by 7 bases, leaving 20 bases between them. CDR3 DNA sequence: TGTGCCAGTTTCGCGACAGGATCTTATACTGAAAAACTGTTTTTT. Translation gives CASFATGSYTEKLFF.

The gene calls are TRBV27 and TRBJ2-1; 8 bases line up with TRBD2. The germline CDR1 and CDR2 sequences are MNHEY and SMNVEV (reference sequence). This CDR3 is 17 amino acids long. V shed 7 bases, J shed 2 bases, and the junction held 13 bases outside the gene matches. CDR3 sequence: CASTSLYGTSAYNEQFF. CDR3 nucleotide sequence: TGTGCCAGCACCTCCCTTTACGGGACTAGTGCCTACAATGAGCAGTTCTTC.

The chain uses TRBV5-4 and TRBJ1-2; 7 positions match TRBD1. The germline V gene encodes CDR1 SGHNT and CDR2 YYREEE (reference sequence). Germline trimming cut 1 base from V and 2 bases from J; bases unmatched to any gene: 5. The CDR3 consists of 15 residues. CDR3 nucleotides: TGTGCCAGCAGCTTGTCCCAGGGGGTGAACTATGGCTACACCTTC. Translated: CASSLSQGVNYGYTF.

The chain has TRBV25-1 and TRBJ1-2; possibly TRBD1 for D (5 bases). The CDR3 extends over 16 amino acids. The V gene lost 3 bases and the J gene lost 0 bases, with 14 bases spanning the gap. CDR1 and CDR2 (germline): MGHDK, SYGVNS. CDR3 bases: TGTGCCAGCAGTGATCGGGGGGGGAGAGCTAACTATGGCTACACCTTC. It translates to CASSDRGGRANYGYTF.

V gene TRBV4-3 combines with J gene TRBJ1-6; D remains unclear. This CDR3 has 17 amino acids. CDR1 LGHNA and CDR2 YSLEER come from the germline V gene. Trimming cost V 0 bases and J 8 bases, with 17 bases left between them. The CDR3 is CASSQDTAARLDSPLHF. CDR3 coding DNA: TGCGCCAGCAGCCAAGATACCGCTGCTAGGCTAGATTCACCCCTCCACTTT.

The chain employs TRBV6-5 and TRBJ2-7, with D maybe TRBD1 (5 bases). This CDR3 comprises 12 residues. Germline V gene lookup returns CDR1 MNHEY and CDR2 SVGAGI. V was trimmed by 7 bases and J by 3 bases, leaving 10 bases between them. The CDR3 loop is CASMGQRYEQYF. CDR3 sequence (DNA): TGTGCCAGCATGGGGCAGCGCTACGAGCAGTACTTC.

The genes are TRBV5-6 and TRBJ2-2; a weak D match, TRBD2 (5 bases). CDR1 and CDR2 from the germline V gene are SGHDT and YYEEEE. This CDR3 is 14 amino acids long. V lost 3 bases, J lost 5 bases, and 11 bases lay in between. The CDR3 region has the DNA TGTGCCAGCAGCTCGGGTCGCGGGACCGGGGAGCTGTTTTTT. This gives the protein CASSSGRGTGELFF. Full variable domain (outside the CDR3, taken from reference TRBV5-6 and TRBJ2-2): DAGVTQSPTHLIKTRGQQVTLRCSPKSGHDTVSWYQQALGQGPQFIFQYYEEEERQRGNFPDRFSGHQFPNYSSELNVNALLLGDSALYLCASSSGRGTGELFFGEGSRLTVL.

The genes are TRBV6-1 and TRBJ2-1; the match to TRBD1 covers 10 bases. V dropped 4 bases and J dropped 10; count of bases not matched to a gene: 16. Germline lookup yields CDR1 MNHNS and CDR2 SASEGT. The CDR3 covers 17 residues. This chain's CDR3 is CASSAQTGGVRGWEQFF. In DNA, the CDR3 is TGTGCCAGCAGTGCCCAGACAGGGGGCGTGCGGGGGTGGGAGCAGTTCTTC.

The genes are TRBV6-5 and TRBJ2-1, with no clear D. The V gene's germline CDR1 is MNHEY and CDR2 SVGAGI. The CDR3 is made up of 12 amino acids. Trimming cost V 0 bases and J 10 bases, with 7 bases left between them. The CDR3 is CASSYSAEEQFF. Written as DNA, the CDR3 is TGTGCCAGCAGTTACTCCGCGGAGGAGCAGTTCTTC.

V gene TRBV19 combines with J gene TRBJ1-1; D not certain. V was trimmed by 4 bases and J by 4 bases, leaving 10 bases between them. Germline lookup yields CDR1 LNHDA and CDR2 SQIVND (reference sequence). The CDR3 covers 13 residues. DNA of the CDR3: TGTGCCAGTAGTACGTCAGGTCCCACTGAAGCTTTCTTT. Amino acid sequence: CASSTSGPTEAFF.

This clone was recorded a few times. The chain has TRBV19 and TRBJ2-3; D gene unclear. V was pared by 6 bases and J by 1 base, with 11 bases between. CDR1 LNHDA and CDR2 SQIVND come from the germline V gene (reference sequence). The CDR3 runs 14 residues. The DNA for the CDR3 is TGTGCCAGTAGCACGGTAGGAGGCACAGATACGCAGTATTTT. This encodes CASSTVGGTDTQYF.

The CDR3 nucleotides read TGTGCCAGCAGTTTAGGGGTTGGGCGGGAAGAGACCCAGTACTTC. Protein product: CASSLGVGREETQYF. The genes are TRBV27 and TRBJ2-5; perhaps TRBD2 as D (5 bases). Trimming removed 2 bases at V and 3 bases at J, with 13 bases between. This CDR3 is built from 15 residues. Germline V CDR1 and CDR2: MNHEY, SMNVEV (reference sequence).

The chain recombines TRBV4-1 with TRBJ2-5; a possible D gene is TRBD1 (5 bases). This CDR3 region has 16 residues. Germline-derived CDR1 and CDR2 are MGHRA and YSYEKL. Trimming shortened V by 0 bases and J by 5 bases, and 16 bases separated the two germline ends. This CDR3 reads CASSQEGRGARETQYF. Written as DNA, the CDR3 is TGCGCCAGCAGCCAAGAGGGCCGTGGGGCGAGGGAGACCCAGTACTTC.